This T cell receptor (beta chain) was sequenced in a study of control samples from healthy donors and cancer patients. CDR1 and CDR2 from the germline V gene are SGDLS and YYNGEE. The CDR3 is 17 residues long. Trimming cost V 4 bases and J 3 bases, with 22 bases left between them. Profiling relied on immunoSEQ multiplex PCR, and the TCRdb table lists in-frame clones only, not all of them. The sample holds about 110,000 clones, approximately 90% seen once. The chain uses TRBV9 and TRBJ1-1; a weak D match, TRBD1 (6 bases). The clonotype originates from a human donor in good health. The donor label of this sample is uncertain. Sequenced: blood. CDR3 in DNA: TGTGCCAGCAGCCCACCGGGGGGGGGCCCTGGGGACACTGAAGCTTTCTTT. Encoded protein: CASSPPGGGPGDTEAFF. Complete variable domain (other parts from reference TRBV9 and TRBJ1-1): DSGVTQTPKHLITATGQRVTLRCSPRSGDLSVYWYQQSLDQGLQFLIQYYNGEERAKGNILERFSAQQFPDLHSELNLSSLELGDSALYFCASSPPGGGPGDTEAFFGQGTRLTVV.